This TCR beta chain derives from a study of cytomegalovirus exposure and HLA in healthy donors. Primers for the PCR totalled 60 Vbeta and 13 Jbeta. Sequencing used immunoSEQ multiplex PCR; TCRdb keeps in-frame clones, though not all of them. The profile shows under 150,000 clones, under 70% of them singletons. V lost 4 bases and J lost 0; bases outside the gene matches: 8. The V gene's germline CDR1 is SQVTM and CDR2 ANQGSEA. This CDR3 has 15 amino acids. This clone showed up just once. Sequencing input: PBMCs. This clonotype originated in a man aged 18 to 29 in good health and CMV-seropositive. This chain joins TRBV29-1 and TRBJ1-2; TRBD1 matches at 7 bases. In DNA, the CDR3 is TGCAGCGTTGGCGGGACAGAGGCTGCTAACTATGGCTACACCTTC. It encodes CSVGGTEAANYGYTF.